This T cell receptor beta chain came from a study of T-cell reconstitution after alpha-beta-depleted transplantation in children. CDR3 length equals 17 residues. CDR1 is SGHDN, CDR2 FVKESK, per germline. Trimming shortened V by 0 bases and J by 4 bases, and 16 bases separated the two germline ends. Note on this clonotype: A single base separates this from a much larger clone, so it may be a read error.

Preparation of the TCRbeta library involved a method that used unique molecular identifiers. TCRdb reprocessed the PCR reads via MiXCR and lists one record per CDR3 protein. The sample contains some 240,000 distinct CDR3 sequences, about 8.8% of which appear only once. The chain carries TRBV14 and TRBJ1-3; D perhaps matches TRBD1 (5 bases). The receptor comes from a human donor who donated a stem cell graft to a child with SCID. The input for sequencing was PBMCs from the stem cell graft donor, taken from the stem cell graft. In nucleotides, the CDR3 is TGTGCCAGCAGCCAAGATGGGGGAACCCAAAGAGGAAACACCATATATTTT. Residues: CASSQDGGTQRGNTIYF.